Sequencing of this TCR beta chain was carried out in a study of OX40 agonist ivuxolimab in advanced cancers. About the study: An agonistic human IgG2 monoclonal antibody against OX40 (CD134) was given. Every 2 weeks, patients received ivuxolimab intravenously, dosed at 0.01 to 10 mg/kg.

This clone occurred once. V shed 4 bases and J 1 base; nucleotides not matched to a gene: 3. Looked up from germline, CDR1 is SGHRS and CDR2 is YFSETQ. The CDR3 length is 14 residues. Repertoires were generated with immunoSEQ multiplex PCR, while TCRdb's copy carries only in-frame clones and drops some. The table has tens of thousands of clones, roughly nine tenths seen once. The input for sequencing was CD4+ or CD8+ T cells sorted from blood, taken in a trial of the OX40 agonist ivuxolimab. J is TRBJ2-5 and V is TRBV5-1, with 8 bases matching TRBD2. This TCR came from an adult with an advanced solid tumor such as melanoma, head and neck, liver or kidney cancer. The CDR3 region has the DNA TGCGCCAGCAGCGCCGGGACTAGCCAAGAGACCCAGTACTTC. Translating gives CASSAGTSQETQYF.